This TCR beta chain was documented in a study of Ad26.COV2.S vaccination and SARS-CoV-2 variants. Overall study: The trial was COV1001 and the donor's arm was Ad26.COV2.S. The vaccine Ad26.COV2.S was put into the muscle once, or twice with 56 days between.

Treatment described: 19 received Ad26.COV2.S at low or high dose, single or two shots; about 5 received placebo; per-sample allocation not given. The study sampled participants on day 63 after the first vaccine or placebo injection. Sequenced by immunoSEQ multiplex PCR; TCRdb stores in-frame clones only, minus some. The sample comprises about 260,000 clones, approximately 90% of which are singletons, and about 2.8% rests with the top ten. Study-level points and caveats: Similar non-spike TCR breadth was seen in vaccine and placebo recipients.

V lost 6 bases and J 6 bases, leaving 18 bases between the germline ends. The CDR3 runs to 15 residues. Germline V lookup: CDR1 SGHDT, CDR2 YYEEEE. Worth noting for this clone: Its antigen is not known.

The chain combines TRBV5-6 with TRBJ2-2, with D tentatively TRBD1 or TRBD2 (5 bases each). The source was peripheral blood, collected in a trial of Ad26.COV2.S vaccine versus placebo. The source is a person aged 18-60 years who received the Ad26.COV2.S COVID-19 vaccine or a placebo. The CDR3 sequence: CASTSIGASPGELFF. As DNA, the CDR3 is TGTGCCAGCACCTCAATCGGGGCCAGTCCCGGGGAGCTGTTTTTT.